The clone carrying this T cell receptor (beta chain) was counted a few times. This sample stems from a study of control samples from healthy donors and cancer patients. The assay was immunoSEQ multiplex PCR, and TCRdb's table has in-frame clones only and misses some. The sample contains 180,000 or so clones, roughly nine tenths of which appear only once. Looked up from germline, CDR1 is SGHNT and CDR2 is YENEEA. With V trimmed by 3 bases and J by 0 bases, 4 bases remained unmatched. CDR3 length: 15 amino acids. The receptor's source is a woman aged 25 to 39 in good health. This chain joins TRBV11-3 and TRBJ1-1; 7 positions match TRBD1. Sequenced material: blood. CDR3 DNA sequence: TGTGCCAGCAGCTTCAAGGGACAGTTGAACACTGAAGCTTTCTTT. Its protein is CASSFKGQLNTEAFF.